Included here is one T cell receptor (beta chain) sequence, with context. Its target is not known. V shed 3 bases and J 4 bases; nucleotides not matched to a gene: 7. CDR1 is SGDLS and CDR2 is YYNGEE in the germline V gene. The CDR3 covers 16 residues. The sample belongs to a study of CD8+CD57+ T cells in acquired aplastic anemia. For the study at large: The average for DNA from sorted CD4+ and CD8+ cells was 3.2 ug. Overall study findings and caveats: Patient and control CD8+ Simpson's diversity was not significantly different. Between patients and controls, about 31 CD8+ CDR3 sequences were found in common.

The authors sequenced patients whose flow cytometry had shown CD8+CD57+ cell expansion. Investigators profiled TCR beta VDJ and CDR3 from genomic DNA template. Via MiXCR, TCRdb re-called the reads, giving one row per CDR3 protein. The sample gives fewer than 200,000 distinct CDR3 sequences, under 50% of which show up once; about 2% is in the top ten. This receptor was obtained from a human donor with aplastic anemia. Input material: sorted CD4+, CD8+, or CD8+CD57+ T cells (not recorded which) from PBMCs. This chain connects TRBV9 to TRBJ2-5; 12 nucleotides match TRBD2. The CDR3 coding sequence is TGTGCCAGCAGCGGGGGACTAGCGGGTCCCGTAGAGACCCAGTACTTC. Protein product: CASSGGLAGPVETQYF.